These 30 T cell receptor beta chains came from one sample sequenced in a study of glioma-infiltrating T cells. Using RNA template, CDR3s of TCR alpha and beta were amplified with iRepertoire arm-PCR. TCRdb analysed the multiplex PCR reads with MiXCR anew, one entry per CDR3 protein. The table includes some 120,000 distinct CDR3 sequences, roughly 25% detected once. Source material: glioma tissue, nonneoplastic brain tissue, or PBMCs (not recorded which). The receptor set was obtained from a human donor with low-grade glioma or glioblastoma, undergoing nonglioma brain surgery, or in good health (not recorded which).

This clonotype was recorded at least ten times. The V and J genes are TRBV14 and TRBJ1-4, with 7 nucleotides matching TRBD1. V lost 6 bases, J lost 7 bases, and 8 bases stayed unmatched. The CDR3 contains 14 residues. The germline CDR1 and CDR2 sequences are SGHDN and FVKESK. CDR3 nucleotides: TGTGCCAGCAGTCAGGGACAGAATCGTGAAAAACTGTTTTTT. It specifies CASSQGQNREKLFF. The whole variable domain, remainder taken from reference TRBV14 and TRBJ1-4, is EAGVTQFPSHSVIEKGQTVTLRCDPISGHDNLYWYRRVMGKEIKFLLHFVKESKQDESGMPNNRFLAERTGGTYSTLKVQPAELEDSGVYFCASSQGQNREKLFFGSGTQLSVL.

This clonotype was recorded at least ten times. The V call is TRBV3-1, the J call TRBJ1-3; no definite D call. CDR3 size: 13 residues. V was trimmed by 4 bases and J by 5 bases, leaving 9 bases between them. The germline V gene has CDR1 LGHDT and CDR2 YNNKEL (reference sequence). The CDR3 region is CASSRDERNTIYF. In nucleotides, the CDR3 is TGTGCCAGCAGCCGTGACGAGAGAAACACCATATATTTT.

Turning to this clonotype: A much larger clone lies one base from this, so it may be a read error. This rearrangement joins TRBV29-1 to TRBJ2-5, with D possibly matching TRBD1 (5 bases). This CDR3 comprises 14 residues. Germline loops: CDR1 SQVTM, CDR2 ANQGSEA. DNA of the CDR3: TGCAGCGTCGATCTCGGACAATCGCAAGAGACCAAGTACTTC. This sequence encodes CSVDLGQSQETKYF.

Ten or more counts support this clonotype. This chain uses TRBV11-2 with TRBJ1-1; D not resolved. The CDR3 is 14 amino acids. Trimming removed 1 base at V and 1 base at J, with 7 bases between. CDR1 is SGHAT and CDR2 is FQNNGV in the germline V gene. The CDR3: CASSLGWANTEAFF. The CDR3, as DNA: TGTGCCAGCAGCTTAGGATGGGCGAACACTGAAGCTTTCTTT.

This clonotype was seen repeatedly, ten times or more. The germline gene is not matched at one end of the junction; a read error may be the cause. The CDR3 loop reads CASSRGTGSTDTQYF. For the CDR3, the DNA is TGTGCTAGCAGCCGAGGGACAGGGAGCACAGATACGCAGTATTTT. The chain carries TRBV7-7 and TRBJ2-3; the match to TRBD1 covers 9 bases. The CDR3 runs 15 residues. Germline V lookup: CDR1 SSHAT, CDR2 FNYEAQ (reference sequence).

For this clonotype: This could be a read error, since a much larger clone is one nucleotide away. The CDR3 DNA follows: TGTGCCAGCACCCAAGAGGCTAGCGGGAGCCACCTGTCCTACAATGAGCAGTTCTTC. It codes for CASTQEASGSHLSYNEQFF. The chain combines TRBV4-2 with TRBJ2-1; 10 bases line up with TRBD2. This CDR3 spans 19 amino acids. The germline gives CDR1 LGHNA, CDR2 YNFKEQ.

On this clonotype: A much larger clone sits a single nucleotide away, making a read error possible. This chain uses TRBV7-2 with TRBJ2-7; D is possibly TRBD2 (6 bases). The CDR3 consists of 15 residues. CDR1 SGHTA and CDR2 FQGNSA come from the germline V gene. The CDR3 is CASSLVSQVDYEQCF. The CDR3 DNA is TGTGCCAGCAGCTTAGTTTCACAGGTGGACTACGAGCAGTGCTTC.

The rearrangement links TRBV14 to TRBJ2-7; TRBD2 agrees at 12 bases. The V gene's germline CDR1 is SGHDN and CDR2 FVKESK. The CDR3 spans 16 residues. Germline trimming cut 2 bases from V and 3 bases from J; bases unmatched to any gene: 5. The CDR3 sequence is CASSQPTSGSIYEQYF. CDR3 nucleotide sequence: TGTGCCAGCAGCCAACCGACTAGCGGGAGTATCTACGAGCAGTACTTC.

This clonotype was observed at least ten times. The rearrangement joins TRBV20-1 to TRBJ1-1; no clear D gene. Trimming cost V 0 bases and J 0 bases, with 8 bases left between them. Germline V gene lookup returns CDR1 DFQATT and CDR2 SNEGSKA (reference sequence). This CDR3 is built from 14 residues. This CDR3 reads CSARDSGMNTEAFF. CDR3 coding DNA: TGCAGTGCTAGAGATTCCGGCATGAACACTGAAGCTTTCTTT.

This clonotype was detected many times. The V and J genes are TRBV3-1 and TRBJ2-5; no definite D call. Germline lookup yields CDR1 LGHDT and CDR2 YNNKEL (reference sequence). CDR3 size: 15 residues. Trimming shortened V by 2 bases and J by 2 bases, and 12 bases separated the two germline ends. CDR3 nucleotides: TGTGCCAGCAGCCAATTTTTAGAGAAACAAGAGACCCAGTACTTC. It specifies CASSQFLEKQETQYF.

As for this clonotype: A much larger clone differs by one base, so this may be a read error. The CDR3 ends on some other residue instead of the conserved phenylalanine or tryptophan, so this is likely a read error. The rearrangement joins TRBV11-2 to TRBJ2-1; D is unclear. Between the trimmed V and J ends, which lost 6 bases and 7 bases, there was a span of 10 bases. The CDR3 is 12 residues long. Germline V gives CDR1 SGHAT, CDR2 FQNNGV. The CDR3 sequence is CASSPGWNEQFL. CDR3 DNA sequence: TGTGCCAGCAGTCCAGGTTGGAATGAGCAGTTCTTA.

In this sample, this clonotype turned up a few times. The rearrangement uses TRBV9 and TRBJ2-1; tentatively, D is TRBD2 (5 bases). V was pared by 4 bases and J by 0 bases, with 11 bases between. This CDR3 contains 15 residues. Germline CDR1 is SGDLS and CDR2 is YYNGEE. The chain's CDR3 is CASSPREGSYNEQFF. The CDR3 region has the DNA TGTGCCAGCAGCCCCCGCGAGGGCTCCTACAATGAGCAGTTCTTC.

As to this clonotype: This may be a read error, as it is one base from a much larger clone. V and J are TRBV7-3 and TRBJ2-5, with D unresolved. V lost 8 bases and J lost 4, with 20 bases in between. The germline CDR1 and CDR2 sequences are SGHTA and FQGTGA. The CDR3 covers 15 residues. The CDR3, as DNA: TGTGCCAGCCGCCTCTCGTCTGGGGAAGGAGAGACCCAGTACTTC. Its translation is CASRLSSGEGETQYF.

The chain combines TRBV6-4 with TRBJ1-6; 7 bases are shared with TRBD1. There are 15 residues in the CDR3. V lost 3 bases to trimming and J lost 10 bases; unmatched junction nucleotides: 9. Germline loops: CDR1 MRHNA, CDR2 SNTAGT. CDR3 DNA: TGTGCCAGCAGTGAATACAGGGGAGTAAGATCACCCCTCCACTTT. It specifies CASSEYRGVRSPLHF.

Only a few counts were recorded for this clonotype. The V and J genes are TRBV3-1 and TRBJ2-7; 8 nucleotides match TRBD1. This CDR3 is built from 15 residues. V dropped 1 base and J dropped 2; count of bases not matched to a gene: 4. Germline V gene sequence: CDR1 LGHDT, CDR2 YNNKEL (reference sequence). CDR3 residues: CASSQAGTGTYEQYF. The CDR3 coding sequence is TGTGCCAGCAGCCAAGCCGGGACAGGCACCTACGAGCAGTACTTC.

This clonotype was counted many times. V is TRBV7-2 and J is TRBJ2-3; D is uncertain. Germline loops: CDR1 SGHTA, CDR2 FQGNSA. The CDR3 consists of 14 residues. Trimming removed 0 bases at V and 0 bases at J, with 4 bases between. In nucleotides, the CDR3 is TGTGCCAGCAGCTTAGCGGGTAGCACAGATACGCAGTATTTT. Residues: CASSLAGSTDTQYF.

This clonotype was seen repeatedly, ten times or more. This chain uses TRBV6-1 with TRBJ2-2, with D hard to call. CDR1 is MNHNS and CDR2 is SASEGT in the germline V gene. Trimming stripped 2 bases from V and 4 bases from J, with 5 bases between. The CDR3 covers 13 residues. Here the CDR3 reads CASSELPTGELFF. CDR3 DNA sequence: TGTGCCAGCAGTGAATTGCCCACCGGGGAGCTGTTTTTT.

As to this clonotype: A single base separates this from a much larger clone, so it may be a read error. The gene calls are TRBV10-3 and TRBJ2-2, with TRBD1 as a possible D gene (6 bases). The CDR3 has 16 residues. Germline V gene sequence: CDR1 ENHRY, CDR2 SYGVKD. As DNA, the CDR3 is TGTGCCATCAGTGGTGAGGCAGGGGCGAACAACGGGGAGCTGTTTTTT. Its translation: CAISGEAGANNGELFF.

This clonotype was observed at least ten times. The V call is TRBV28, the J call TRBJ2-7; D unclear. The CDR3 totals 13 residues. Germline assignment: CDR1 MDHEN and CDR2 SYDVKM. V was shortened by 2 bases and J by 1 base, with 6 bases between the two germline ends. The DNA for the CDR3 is TGTGCCAGCAGTTTAACGGCATCCTACGAGCAGTACTTC. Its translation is CASSLTASYEQYF.

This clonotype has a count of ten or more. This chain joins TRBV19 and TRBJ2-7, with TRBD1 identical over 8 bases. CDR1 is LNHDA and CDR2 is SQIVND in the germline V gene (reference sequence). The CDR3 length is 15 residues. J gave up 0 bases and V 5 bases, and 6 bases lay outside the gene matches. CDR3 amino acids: CASSLAGTGSYEQYF. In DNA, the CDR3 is TGTGCCAGTAGTTTAGCCGGGACAGGCTCCTACGAGCAGTACTTC.

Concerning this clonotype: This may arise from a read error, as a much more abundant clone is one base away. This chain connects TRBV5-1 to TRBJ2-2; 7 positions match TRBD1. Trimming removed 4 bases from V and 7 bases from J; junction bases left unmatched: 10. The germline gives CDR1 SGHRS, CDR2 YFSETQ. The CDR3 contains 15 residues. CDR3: CASSPGQEAVGELFF. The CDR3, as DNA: TGCGCCAGCAGCCCTGGACAGGAGGCGGTCGGGGAGCTGTTTTTT.

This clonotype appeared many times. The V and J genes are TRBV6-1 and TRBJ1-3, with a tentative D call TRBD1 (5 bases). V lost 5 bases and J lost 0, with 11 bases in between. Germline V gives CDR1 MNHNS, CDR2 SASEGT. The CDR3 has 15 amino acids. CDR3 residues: CASSRGRSSGNTIYF. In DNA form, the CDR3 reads TGTGCCAGCAGTAGGGGACGGAGCTCTGGAAACACCATATATTTT.

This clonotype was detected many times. The CDR3 reads CASSLNPNTDTQYF. The CDR3, as DNA: TGTGCCAGCAGCTTAAACCCCAACACAGATACGCAGTATTTT. This chain uses TRBV7-3 with TRBJ2-3; D not resolved. This CDR3 has 14 amino acids. V lost 1 base to trimming and J lost 2 bases, with 7 bases between them. Germline assignment: CDR1 SGHTA and CDR2 FQGTGA.

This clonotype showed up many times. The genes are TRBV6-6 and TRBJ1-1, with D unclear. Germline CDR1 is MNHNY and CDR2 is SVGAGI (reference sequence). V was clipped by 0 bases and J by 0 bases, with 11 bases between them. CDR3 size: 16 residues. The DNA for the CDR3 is TGTGCCAGCAGTTACTCGAGATTAGTCATGAACACTGAAGCTTTCTTT. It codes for CASSYSRLVMNTEAFF.

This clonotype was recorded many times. CDR3 nucleotides: TGTGCCAGCAGCTGGGCATACAATGAGCAGTTCTTC. Protein sequence: CASSWAYNEQFF. The V and J genes are TRBV5-5 and TRBJ2-1; D is ambiguous. CDR3 length equals 12 residues. Germline values: CDR1 SGHKS, CDR2 YYEKEE (reference sequence). Trimming left V 3 bases short and J 4 bases short, with 5 bases between.

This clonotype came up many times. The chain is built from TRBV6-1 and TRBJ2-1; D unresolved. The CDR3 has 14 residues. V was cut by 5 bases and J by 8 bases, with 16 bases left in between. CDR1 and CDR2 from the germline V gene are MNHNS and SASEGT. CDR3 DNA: TGTGCCAGCAGTCCGATACCAACCACGGATGAGCAGTTCTTC. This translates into CASSPIPTTDEQFF.

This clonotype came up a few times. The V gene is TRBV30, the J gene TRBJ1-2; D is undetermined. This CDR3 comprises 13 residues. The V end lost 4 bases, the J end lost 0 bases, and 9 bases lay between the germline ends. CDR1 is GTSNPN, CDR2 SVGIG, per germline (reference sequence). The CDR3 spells CAWTGGSNYGYTF. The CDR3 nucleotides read TGTGCCTGGACAGGAGGGTCTAACTATGGCTACACCTTC.

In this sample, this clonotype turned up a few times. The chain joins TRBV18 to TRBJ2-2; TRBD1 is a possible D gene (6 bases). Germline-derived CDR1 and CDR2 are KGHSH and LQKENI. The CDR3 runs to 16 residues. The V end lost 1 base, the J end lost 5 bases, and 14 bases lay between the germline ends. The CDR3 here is CASSPQIQGTTGELFF. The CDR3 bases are TGTGCCAGCTCACCACAGATACAGGGAACGACCGGGGAGCTGTTTTTT.

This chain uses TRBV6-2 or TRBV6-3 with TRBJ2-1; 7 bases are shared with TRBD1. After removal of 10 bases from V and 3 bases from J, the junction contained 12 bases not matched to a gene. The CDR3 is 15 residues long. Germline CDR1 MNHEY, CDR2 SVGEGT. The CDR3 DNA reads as TGTGCCACCTCCCCAGGGGGAGCTAGCTACAATGAGCAGTTCTTC. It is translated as CATSPGGASYNEQFF.

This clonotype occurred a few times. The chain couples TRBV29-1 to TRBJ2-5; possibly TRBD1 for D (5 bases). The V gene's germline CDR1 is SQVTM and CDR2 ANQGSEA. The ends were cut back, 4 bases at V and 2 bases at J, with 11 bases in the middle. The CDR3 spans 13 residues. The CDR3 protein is CSVASGHQETQYF. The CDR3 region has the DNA TGCAGCGTTGCTTCAGGACATCAAGAGACCCAGTACTTC.